This TCR beta chain was found in a study of blood T cell repertoires in COVID-19. V lost 3 bases and J 8 bases, leaving 14 bases between the germline ends. The CDR3 is made up of 14 amino acids. The germline V gene encodes CDR1 MNHEY and CDR2 SMNVEV (reference sequence). The protocol was immunoSEQ multiplex PCR, while the TCRdb copy is restricted to in-frame clones and leaves out a portion. There are around 300,000 clones in the sample; more than 75% occur only once, and 2% to 2.5% lies in the top ten. This chain joins TRBV27 and TRBJ2-1, with a possible D match to TRBD1 (5 bases). The TCR comes from an older woman in a cohort exposed to, infected with or recovered from COVID-19 (not recorded which). Sequencing was done on a sample of PBMCs or T cells enriched from blood (not recorded which). This CDR3 reads CASSLSGNGDEQFF. As DNA, the CDR3 is TGTGCCAGCAGTTTGTCAGGGAATGGGGATGAGCAGTTCTTC.